This entry lists 25 T cell receptor beta chains sequenced from one sample in a study of blood T cell repertoires in COVID-19. The repertoire was sequenced with immunoSEQ multiplex PCR; TCRdb's copy has only in-frame clones and lacks some. The table lists tens of thousands of clones, around 80% of them singletons. Sequences were obtained from peripheral blood. The receptors derive from a woman of 80 years or more with active or convalescent COVID-19.

In its sample, this clone was seen once. The J gene is TRBJ2-5, the V gene TRBV6-2 or TRBV6-3, with 7 bases that match TRBD2. V shed 2 bases, J shed 1 base, and the junction held 4 bases outside the gene matches. This CDR3 is 15 amino acids long. The germline gives CDR1 MNHEY, CDR2 SVGEGT. In DNA, the CDR3 is TGTGCCAGCAGTTACCTGCGGGGGATCCAAGAGACCCAGTACTTC. It yields the protein CASSYLRGIQETQYF.

The chain is built from TRBV5-4 and TRBJ1-2; 8 nucleotides align to TRBD1. The CDR3 covers 15 residues. J lost 4 bases, V lost 5 bases, and 10 bases had no gene match. Germline V gene lookup returns CDR1 SGHNT and CDR2 YYREEE (reference sequence). CDR3 bases: TGTGCCAGCAGGCCAGGGGGCGCTTCGGGCTATGGCTACACCTTC. Translating it yields CASRPGGASGYGYTF.

The chain combines TRBV6-5 with TRBJ2-7; TRBD2 aligns across 8 bases. This CDR3 contains 15 residues. V dropped 7 bases and J dropped 2; count of bases not matched to a gene: 10. The germline V gene encodes CDR1 MNHEY and CDR2 SVGAGI. DNA of the CDR3: TGTGCCAGCAAGAGGTCGGGAGGGTCACCCTACGAGCAGTACTTC. Translating gives CASKRSGGSPYEQYF.

The table lists this clone with a few counts. The rearrangement joins TRBV19 to TRBJ1-3; 9 nucleotides match TRBD1. Germline CDR1 and CDR2: LNHDA and SQIVND (reference sequence). The J segment lost 0 bases and the V segment lost 5 bases, leaving 11 bases of the junction unmatched. The CDR3 extends over 18 amino acids. The CDR3 is CASSVTGGNADSGNTIYF. CDR3 DNA sequence: TGTGCCAGTAGTGTGACAGGGGGGAATGCGGACTCTGGAAACACCATATATTTT.

This chain links TRBV18 with TRBJ2-1; 7 bases are a match to TRBD1. The CDR3 sequence is 14 residues long. CDR1 and CDR2 from the germline V gene are KGHSH and LQKENI. Unmatched junction bases numbered 4, after V lost 3 bases and J lost 5 bases. In nucleotides, the CDR3 is TGTGCCAGCTCACCGGACAGGTTTGACAATGAGCAGTTCTTC. The encoded protein is CASSPDRFDNEQFF.

The chain combines TRBV12-3 or TRBV12-4 with TRBJ2-2, with D uncertain. V lost 2 bases to trimming and J lost 5 bases, with 6 bases between them. The CDR3 is 13 residues long. The CDR3 bases are TGTGCCAGCAGTTTACACCGGACCGGGGAGCTGTTTTTT. Translated: CASSLHRTGELFF.

This sequence joins TRBV2 and TRBJ2-2, with a possible D match to TRBD2 (6 bases). V dropped 3 bases and J dropped 5 bases, with 10 bases sitting between them. This CDR3 is built from 14 residues. CDR1 and CDR2 from the germline V gene are SNHLY and FYNNEI. The CDR3 nucleotides read TGTGCCAGCAGTGATAGGAGGGAAACCGGGGAGCTGTTTTTT. As protein: CASSDRRETGELFF.

The chain joins TRBV12-3 or TRBV12-4 to TRBJ1-1; TRBD1 matches 7 bases. The CDR3 is 13 amino acids. The V and J ends lost 6 bases and 1 base, in that order; junction bases with no gene match: 2. The CDR3 is CASSGTENTEAFF. The CDR3 coding sequence is TGTGCCAGCAGCGGGACAGAGAACACTGAAGCTTTCTTT.

The V gene is TRBV19, the J gene TRBJ2-2; TRBD2 matches 14 bases. This CDR3 is 16 amino acids long. Trimming cost V 4 bases and J 4 bases; bases outside gene matches: 2. CDR1 LNHDA and CDR2 SQIVND come from the germline V gene (reference sequence). The CDR3 here is CASSTTSGGGTGELFF. The CDR3 DNA follows: TGTGCCAGTAGTACGACTAGCGGGGGGGGCACCGGGGAGCTGTTTTTT.

The J gene is TRBJ1-1, the V gene TRBV27; 9 bases line up with TRBD1. V lost 5 bases, J lost 5 bases, and 6 bases stayed unmatched. CDR3 length equals 14 residues. Germline values: CDR1 MNHEY, CDR2 SMNVEV (reference sequence). CDR3 sequence (DNA): TGTGCCAGCAGTATGGACAGGGGCGAAACTGAAGCTTTCTTT. Translating gives CASSMDRGETEAFF.

The chain carries TRBV5-1 and TRBJ2-2; D possibly corresponds to TRBD1 (5 bases). V lost 4 bases and J 1 base, leaving 14 bases between the germline ends. Germline V lookup: CDR1 SGHRS, CDR2 YFSETQ. The CDR3 totals 16 residues. This CDR3 is CASSPLQAVNTGELFF. The CDR3 DNA reads as TGCGCCAGCAGCCCTCTACAGGCCGTGAACACCGGGGAGCTGTTTTTT.

The V gene is TRBV30, the J gene TRBJ1-1; 7 bases are a match to TRBD1. After removal of 0 bases from V and 6 bases from J, the junction contained 10 bases not matched to a gene. The CDR3 runs to 15 residues. Germline V gene lookup returns CDR1 GTSNPN and CDR2 SVGIG (reference sequence). The CDR3 loop is CAWSVNRGGWSEAFF. The DNA for the CDR3 is TGTGCCTGGAGTGTGAACAGGGGAGGTTGGTCTGAAGCTTTCTTT.

The gene calls are TRBV19 and TRBJ2-7; 9 bases map to TRBD1. The CDR3 length is 14 residues. Trimming removed 4 bases from V and 6 bases from J; junction bases left unmatched: 7. Germline V gives CDR1 LNHDA, CDR2 SQIVND (reference sequence). CDR3: CASSTRTGAVEQYF. CDR3 coding DNA: TGTGCCAGTAGTACCAGGACAGGGGCCGTCGAGCAGTACTTC.

The V gene is TRBV19, the J gene TRBJ2-7; D might be TRBD1 (5 bases). Trimming took 3 bases from V and 3 from J, leaving 12 bases between them. The V gene's germline CDR1 is LNHDA and CDR2 SQIVND (reference sequence). CDR3 length: 14 amino acids. CDR3: CASSIQARDYEQYF. In nucleotides, the CDR3 is TGTGCCAGTAGTATCCAGGCCAGGGACTACGAGCAGTACTTC.

The chain carries TRBV2 and TRBJ1-2, with 7 bases that match TRBD1. Trimming at V came to 0 bases and at J to 5 bases, leaving 0 bases not matched to a gene. CDR3 length: 13 amino acids. Germline lookup yields CDR1 SNHLY and CDR2 FYNNEI. The CDR3 loop is CASSEAGQYGYTF. The CDR3 DNA reads as TGTGCCAGCAGTGAAGCGGGACAGTATGGCTACACCTTC.

This chain joins TRBV9 and TRBJ1-6, with a weak D call TRBD1 (5 bases). Germline V gene data show CDR1 as SGDLS and CDR2 as YYNGEE. The germline V and J ends were trimmed by 3 bases and 4 bases, with 8 bases remaining between them. The CDR3 is 14 amino acids. The CDR3 loop reads CASSEGLYNSPLHF. The CDR3 DNA reads TGTGCCAGCAGCGAGGGACTTTATAATTCACCCCTCCACTTT.

V usage is TRBV28 and J usage is TRBJ1-3; no reliable D call. V dropped 6 bases and J dropped 0 bases, with 6 bases sitting between them. This CDR3 has 13 amino acids. The germline gives CDR1 MDHEN, CDR2 SYDVKM. This chain's CDR3 is CASSPLSGNTIYF. The CDR3 DNA reads as TGTGCCAGCAGCCCTCTCTCTGGAAACACCATATATTTT.

J is TRBJ1-3 and V is TRBV3-1 (or the pseudogene TRBV3-2); D is perhaps TRBD1 (5 bases). V lost 3 bases and J 8 bases, leaving 11 bases between the germline ends. The CDR3 runs 13 residues. Germline assignment: CDR1 LGHDT and CDR2 YNNKEL (reference sequence). The CDR3 sequence: CASSQQLRDTIYF. The DNA for the CDR3 is TGTGCCAGCAGCCAGCAGCTCAGGGACACCATATATTTT.

The V call is TRBV7-2, the J call TRBJ1-5; D unclear. The CDR3 runs 18 residues. V lost 1 base and J 0 bases, leaving 16 bases between the germline ends. Germline CDR1 reads SGHTA; CDR2 reads FQGNSA. CDR3 sequence: CASSLGLGHGYSNQPQHF. Here the CDR3 DNA reads TGTGCCAGCAGCTTAGGACTAGGCCACGGTTATAGCAATCAGCCCCAGCATTTT. The full variable domain, completed using reference TRBV7-2 and TRBJ1-5, is GAGVSQSPSNKVTEKGKDVELRCDPISGHTALYWYRQSLGQGLEFLIYFQGNSAPDKSGLPSDRFSAERTGGSVSTLTIQRTQQEDSAVYLCASSLGLGHGYSNQPQHFGDGTRLSIL.

This rearrangement joins TRBV29-1 to TRBJ1-6, with TRBD1 matching over 7 bases. Germline lookup yields CDR1 SQVTM and CDR2 ANQGSEA. After removal of 5 bases from V and 1 base from J, the junction contained 2 bases not matched to a gene. This CDR3 contains 14 residues. CDR3 sequence: CSVRQGSYNSPLHF. The CDR3 DNA reads TGCAGCGTTCGACAGGGTTCCTATAATTCACCCCTCCACTTT.

This clone has ten or more counts. Within the sample, other DNA sequences also encode this same CDR3. J is TRBJ2-7 and V is TRBV5-6, with D perhaps TRBD1 (6 bases). The CDR3 sequence is 13 residues long. Germline V gene data show CDR1 as SGHDT and CDR2 as YYEEEE. With 2 bases removed from V and 4 bases from J, the gap between germline ends came to 10 bases. CDR3 residues: CASSFGTKYEQYF. The CDR3 DNA reads TGTGCCAGCAGCTTCGGGACAAAATACGAGCAGTACTTC.

The V and J genes are TRBV3-1 (or the pseudogene TRBV3-2) and TRBJ2-5; TRBD1 might be the D (6 bases). Germline V CDR1 and CDR2: LGHDT, YNNKEL (reference sequence). CDR3 length: 14 residues. The V gene lost 4 bases and the J gene lost 2 bases, with 11 bases spanning the gap. CDR3: CASSRRRGQETQYF. The CDR3 bases are TGTGCCAGCAGCCGCCGAAGGGGGCAAGAGACCCAGTACTTC.

This clone appeared a few times. This chain connects TRBV7-2 to TRBJ2-7, with D maybe TRBD2 (6 bases). Trimming removed 5 bases from V and 5 bases from J, with 19 bases in between. The CDR3 runs 15 residues. CDR1 is SGHTA, CDR2 FQGNSA, per germline. The CDR3 sequence is CASSPPGLRIHEQYF. CDR3 DNA: TGTGCCAGCAGCCCGCCGGGACTCCGAATCCACGAGCAGTACTTC. Drawing the rest from reference TRBV7-2 and TRBJ2-7, the complete variable domain is GAGVSQSPSNKVTEKGKDVELRCDPISGHTALYWYRQSLGQGLEFLIYFQGNSAPDKSGLPSDRFSAERTGGSVSTLTIQRTQQEDSAVYLCASSPPGLRIHEQYFGPGTRLTVT.

This chain links TRBV11-2 with TRBJ1-6; D is unclear. The CDR3 extends over 12 amino acids. CDR1 is SGHAT and CDR2 is FQNNGV in the germline V gene. Trimming took 5 bases from V and 7 from J, leaving 6 bases between them. The CDR3 DNA is TGTGCCAGCAGCCTCGTGAATTCACCCCTCCACTTT. Residues: CASSLVNSPLHF. The full variable domain, in which reference TRBV11-2 and TRBJ1-6 provide the parts outside the CDR3, is EAGVAQSPRYKIIEKRQSVAFWCNPISGHATLYWYQQILGQGPKLLIQFQNNGVVDDSQLPKDRFSAERLKGVDSTLKIQPAKLEDSAVYLCASSLVNSPLHFGNGTRLTVT.

The chain employs TRBV20-1 and TRBJ2-7; no firm D call. Trimming cost V 3 bases and J 5 bases, with 11 bases left between them. Germline CDR1 reads DFQATT; CDR2 reads SNEGSKA (reference sequence). CDR3 size: 12 residues. DNA for the CDR3: TGCAGTGCTAGTTTCCGAGGCGACGAGCAGTACTTC. This gives the protein CSASFRGDEQYF.